This T cell receptor beta chain was recorded in a study of T cell responses to AZD1222 COVID-19 vaccine. Study-wide results and caveats: In a largely white British group with more females than males, clonal diversity was possibly underestimated. The span of vaccine-associated CD4 TCRs extended across spike, with dominance at 160-218 and 743-854. Baseline serology detected seropositivity in only six AZD1222 recipients.

The CDR3 spans 12 residues. V dropped 7 bases and J dropped 5 bases, with 11 bases sitting between them. Germline CDR1 and CDR2: LNHDA and SQIVND (reference sequence). Clones were read by immunoSEQ multiplex PCR, and TCRdb kept only the in-frame ones, dropping some. This sample carries more than 150,000 clones, about 91% of them seen once, and the ten largest clones take around 1.3%. Remarks on this clone: What it recognizes is unknown.

Both about-4-week and about-12-week second-dose recipients were combined. The chain is built from TRBV19 and TRBJ1-1; perhaps TRBD1 as D (5 bases). Sample: peripheral blood, taken 28 days after the second AZD1222 dose. This clonotype originated in an adult who received the AZD1222 COVID-19 vaccine. This chain's CDR3 is CASTGAETEAFF. The DNA of the CDR3 is TGTGCCAGTACCGGGGCAGAAACTGAAGCTTTCTTT.